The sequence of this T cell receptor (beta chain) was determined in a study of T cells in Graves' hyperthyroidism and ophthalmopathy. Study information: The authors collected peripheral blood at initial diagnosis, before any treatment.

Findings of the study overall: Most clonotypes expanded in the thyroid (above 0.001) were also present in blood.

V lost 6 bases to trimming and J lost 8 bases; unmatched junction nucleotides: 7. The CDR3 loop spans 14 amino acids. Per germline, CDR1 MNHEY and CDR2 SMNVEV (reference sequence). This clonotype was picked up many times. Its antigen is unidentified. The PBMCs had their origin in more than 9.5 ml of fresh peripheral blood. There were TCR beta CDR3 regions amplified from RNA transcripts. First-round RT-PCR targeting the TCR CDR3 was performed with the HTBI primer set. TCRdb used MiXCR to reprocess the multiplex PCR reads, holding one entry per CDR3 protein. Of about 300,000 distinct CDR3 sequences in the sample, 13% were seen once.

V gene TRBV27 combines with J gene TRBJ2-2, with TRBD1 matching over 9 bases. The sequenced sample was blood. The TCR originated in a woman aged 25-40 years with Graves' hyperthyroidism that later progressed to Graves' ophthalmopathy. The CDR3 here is CASRPGQGLGELFF. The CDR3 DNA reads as TGTGCCAGCAGGCCGGGACAGGGTTTGGGGGAGCTGTTTTTT.